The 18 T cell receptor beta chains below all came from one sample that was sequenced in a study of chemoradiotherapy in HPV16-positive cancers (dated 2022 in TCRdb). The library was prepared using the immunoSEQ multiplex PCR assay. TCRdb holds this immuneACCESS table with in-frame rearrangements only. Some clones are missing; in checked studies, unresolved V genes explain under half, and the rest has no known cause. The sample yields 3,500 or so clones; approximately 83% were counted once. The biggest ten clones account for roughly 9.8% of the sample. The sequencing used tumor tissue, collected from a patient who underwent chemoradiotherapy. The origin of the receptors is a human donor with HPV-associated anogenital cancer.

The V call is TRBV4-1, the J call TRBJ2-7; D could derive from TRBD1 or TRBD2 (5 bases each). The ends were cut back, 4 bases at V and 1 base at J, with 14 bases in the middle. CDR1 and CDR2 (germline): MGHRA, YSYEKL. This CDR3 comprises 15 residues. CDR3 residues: CASSPPGTASYEQYF. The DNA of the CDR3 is TGCGCCAGCAGCCCTCCCGGGACGGCTTCCTACGAGCAGTACTTC.

CDR3 amino acids: CASSDRVSGANVLTF. The CDR3 coding sequence is TGTGCCAGCAGTGATCGGGTGTCCGGGGCCAACGTCCTGACTTTC. This chain uses TRBV6-1 with TRBJ2-6; D is uncertain. The V end was cut by 3 bases, the J end by 4 bases, with 10 bases between. The CDR3 totals 15 residues. In germline, CDR1 is MNHNS, CDR2 SASEGT.

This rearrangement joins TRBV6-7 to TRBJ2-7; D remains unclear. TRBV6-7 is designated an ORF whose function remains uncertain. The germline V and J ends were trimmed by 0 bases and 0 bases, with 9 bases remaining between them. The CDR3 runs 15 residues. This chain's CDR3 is CASSYSGRFSYEQYF. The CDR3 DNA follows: TGTGCCAGCAGTTACTCGGGCAGATTCTCCTACGAGCAGTACTTC.

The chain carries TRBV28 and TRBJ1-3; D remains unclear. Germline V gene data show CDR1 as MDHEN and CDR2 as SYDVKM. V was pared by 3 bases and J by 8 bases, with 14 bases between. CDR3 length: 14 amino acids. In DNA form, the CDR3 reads TGTGCCAGCAGTTTCGGTTTACGCGGGGACACCATATATTTT. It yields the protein CASSFGLRGDTIYF.

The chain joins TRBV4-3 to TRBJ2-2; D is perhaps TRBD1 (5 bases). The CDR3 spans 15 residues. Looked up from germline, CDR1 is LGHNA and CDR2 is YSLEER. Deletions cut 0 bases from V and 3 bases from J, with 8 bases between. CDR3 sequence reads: CASSQDGHHTGELFF. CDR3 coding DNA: TGCGCCAGCAGCCAAGACGGACATCACACCGGGGAGCTGTTTTTT.

Here the CDR3 reads CASTDGQVYNQPQHF. The CDR3 region has the DNA TGTGCCAGTACAGACGGACAGGTATACAATCAGCCCCAGCATTTT. V usage is TRBV19 and J usage is TRBJ1-5; 7 bases align to TRBD1. V was clipped by 7 bases and J by 3 bases; unmatched bases: 9. Germline assignment: CDR1 LNHDA and CDR2 SQIVND (reference sequence). This CDR3 region has 15 residues.

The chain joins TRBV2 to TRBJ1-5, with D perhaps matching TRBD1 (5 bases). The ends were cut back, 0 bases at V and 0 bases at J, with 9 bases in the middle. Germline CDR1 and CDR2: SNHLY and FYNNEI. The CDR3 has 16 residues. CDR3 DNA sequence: TGTGCCAGCAGTGAAGCCCCCGGGGGTAGCAATCAGCCCCAGCATTTT. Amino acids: CASSEAPGGSNQPQHF. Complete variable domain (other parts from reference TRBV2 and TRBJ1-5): EPEVTQTPSHQVTQMGQEVILRCVPISNHLYFYWYRQILGQKVEFLVSFYNNEISEKSEIFDDQFSVERPDGSNFTLKIRSTKLEDSAMYFCASSEAPGGSNQPQHFGDGTRLSIL.

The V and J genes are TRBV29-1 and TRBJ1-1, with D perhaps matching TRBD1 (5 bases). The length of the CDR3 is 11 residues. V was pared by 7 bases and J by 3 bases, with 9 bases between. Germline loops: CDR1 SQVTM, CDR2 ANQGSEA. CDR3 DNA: TGCAGCGCCGGAGGGGACACTGAAGCTTTCTTT. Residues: CSAGGDTEAFF.

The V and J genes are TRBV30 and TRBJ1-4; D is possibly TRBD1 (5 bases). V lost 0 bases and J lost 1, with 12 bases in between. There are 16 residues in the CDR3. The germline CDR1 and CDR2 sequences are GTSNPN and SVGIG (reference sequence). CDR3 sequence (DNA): TGTGCCTGGAGTGTAAGGCAGGGAGGAACTAATGAAAAACTGTTTTTT. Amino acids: CAWSVRQGGTNEKLFF.

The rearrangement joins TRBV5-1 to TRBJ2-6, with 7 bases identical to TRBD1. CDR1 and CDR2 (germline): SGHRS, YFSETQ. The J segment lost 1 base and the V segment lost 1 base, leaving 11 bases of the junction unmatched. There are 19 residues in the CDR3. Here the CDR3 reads CASSLLRHRGNSGANVLTF. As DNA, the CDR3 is TGCGCCAGCAGCTTGCTCCGGCACAGGGGTAATTCTGGGGCCAACGTCCTGACTTTC.

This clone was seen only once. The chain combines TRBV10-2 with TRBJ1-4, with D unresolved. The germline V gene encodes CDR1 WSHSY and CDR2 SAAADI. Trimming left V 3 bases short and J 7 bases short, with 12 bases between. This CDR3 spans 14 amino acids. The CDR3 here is CASSELGGFEKLFF. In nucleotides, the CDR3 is TGCGCCAGCAGTGAATTAGGCGGGTTTGAAAAACTGTTTTTT.

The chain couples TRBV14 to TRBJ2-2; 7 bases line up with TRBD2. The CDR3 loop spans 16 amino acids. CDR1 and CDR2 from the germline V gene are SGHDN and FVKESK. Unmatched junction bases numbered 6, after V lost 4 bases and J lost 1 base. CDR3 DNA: TGTGCCAGCAGCCCGGCCCTAGCGGAGAACACCGGGGAGCTGTTTTTT. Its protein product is CASSPALAENTGELFF.

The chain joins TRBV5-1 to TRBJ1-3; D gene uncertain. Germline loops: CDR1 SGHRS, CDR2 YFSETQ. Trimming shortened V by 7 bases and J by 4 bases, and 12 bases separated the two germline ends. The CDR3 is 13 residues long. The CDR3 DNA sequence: TGCGCCAGCCGATCTCGGAACGGAAACACCATATATTTT. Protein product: CASRSRNGNTIYF.

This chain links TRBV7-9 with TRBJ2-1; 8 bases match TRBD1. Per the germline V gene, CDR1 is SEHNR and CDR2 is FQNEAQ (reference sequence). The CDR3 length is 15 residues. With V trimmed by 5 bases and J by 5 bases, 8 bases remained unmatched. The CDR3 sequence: CASSHRDRTDNEQFF. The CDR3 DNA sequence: TGTGCCAGCAGCCACCGGGACAGGACAGACAATGAGCAGTTCTTC.

CDR3 DNA sequence: TGCAGCGTTGCCGGGACCAGGATATCATACGAGCAGTACTTC. Protein sequence: CSVAGTRISYEQYF. The chain couples TRBV29-1 to TRBJ2-7; D may be TRBD1 or TRBD2 (5 bases each). The germline V gene has CDR1 SQVTM and CDR2 ANQGSEA. V was cut by 4 bases and J by 4 bases, with 17 bases left in between. The length of the CDR3 is 14 residues.

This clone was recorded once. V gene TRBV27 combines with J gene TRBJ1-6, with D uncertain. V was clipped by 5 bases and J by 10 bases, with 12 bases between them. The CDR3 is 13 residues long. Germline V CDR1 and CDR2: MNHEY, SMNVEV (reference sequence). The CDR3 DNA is TGTGCCAGCAGTCACCCTGAGGGATCACCCCTCCACTTT. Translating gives CASSHPEGSPLHF.

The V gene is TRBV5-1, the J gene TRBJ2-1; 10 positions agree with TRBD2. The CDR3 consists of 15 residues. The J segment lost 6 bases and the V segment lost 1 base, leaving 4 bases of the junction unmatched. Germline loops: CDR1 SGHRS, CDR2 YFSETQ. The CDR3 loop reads CASSLKLAGANEQFF. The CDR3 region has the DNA TGCGCCAGCAGCTTGAAGCTAGCGGGGGCCAATGAGCAGTTCTTC.

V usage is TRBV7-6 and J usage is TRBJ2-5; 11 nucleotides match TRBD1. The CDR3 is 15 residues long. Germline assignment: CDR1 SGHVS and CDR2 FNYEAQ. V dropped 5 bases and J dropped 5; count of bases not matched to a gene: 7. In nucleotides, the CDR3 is TGTGCCAGCAGCACCTGGACAGGGGGCTCGGAGACCCAGTACTTC. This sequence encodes CASSTWTGGSETQYF.